The 20 T cell receptor beta chains given below trace back to one sample, sequenced in a study of blood T cell repertoires in COVID-19. The assay was immunoSEQ multiplex PCR, and TCRdb's table has in-frame clones only and misses some. The data hold some 170,000 clones, with 80% to 90% observed a single time. Sequencing used peripheral blood. The receptors stem from a woman aged 55-69 years who had recovered from COVID-19.

Only one count was recorded for this clone. CDR3 nucleotide sequence: TGTGCCACCTCACGGTGGCAGGGTCCATCACCCCTCCACTTT. Residues: CATSRWQGPSPLHF. The chain is built from TRBV7-9 and TRBJ1-6; perhaps TRBD1 as D (5 bases). The germline V gene has CDR1 SEHNR and CDR2 FQNEAQ (reference sequence). V lost 10 bases and J 10 bases, leaving 20 bases between the germline ends. This CDR3 region has 14 residues. Full variable domain (outside the CDR3, taken from reference TRBV7-9 and TRBJ1-6): DTGVSQNPRHKITKRGQNVTFRCDPISEHNRLYWYRQTLGQGPEFLTYFQNEAQLEKSRLLSDRFSAERPKGSFSTLEIQRTEQGDSAMYLCATSRWQGPSPLHFGNGTRLTVT.

CDR3: CASSSQYTDTQYF. Here the CDR3 DNA reads TGTGCCAGCAGCTCGCAGTACACAGATACGCAGTATTTT. The rearrangement links TRBV11-3 to TRBJ2-3; unclear D gene. Per the germline V gene, CDR1 is SGHNT and CDR2 is YENEEA. The length of the CDR3 is 13 residues. V shed 4 bases and J shed 2 bases, with 7 bases lying between them.

The chain links TRBV12-3 or TRBV12-4 to TRBJ1-1; D is unclear. V lost 8 bases and J lost 1, with 11 bases in between. The CDR3 extends over 13 amino acids. CDR3 DNA: TGTGCCAGCCTAGCCGGGGAGAACACTGAAGCTTTCTTT. Encoded protein: CASLAGENTEAFF.

Note on this clone: The sample contains more than one DNA sequence encoding this CDR3. The chain combines TRBV7-9 with TRBJ1-2; possible D gene TRBD1, 5 bases. CDR1 is SEHNR, CDR2 FQNEAQ, per germline (reference sequence). The CDR3 is made up of 13 amino acids. V lost 2 bases and J lost 2, with 6 bases in between. The chain's CDR3 is CASSLQGNYGYTF. In DNA form, the CDR3 reads TGTGCCAGCAGCTTACAGGGAAACTATGGCTACACCTTC.

The chain couples TRBV28 to TRBJ2-1; 8 bases line up with TRBD1. CDR1 MDHEN and CDR2 SYDVKM come from the germline V gene. The CDR3 contains 13 residues. With V trimmed by 3 bases and J by 15 bases, 10 bases remained unmatched. The CDR3 loop is CASSFPARGQTFF. In nucleotides, the CDR3 is TGTGCCAGCAGTTTTCCCGCCAGGGGGCAAACGTTCTTC.

The V gene is TRBV19, the J gene TRBJ2-2, with TRBD2 matching 7 bases. Unmatched junction bases numbered 3, after V lost 0 bases and J lost 2 bases. The germline V gene has CDR1 LNHDA and CDR2 SQIVND (reference sequence). CDR3 length equals 16 residues. The chain's CDR3 is CASSIDRGGNTGELFF. The CDR3 bases are TGTGCCAGTAGTATAGATCGCGGGGGAAACACCGGGGAGCTGTTTTTT.

CDR3 loop: CASIQQGGNTGELFF. The CDR3 nucleotides are TGTGCCAGTATCCAACAGGGGGGGAACACCGGGGAGCTGTTTTTT. This rearrangement joins TRBV19 to TRBJ2-2; TRBD1 matches 8 bases. CDR3 length: 15 residues. Germline-derived CDR1 and CDR2 are LNHDA and SQIVND (reference sequence). Germline trimming cut 7 bases from V and 1 base from J; bases unmatched to any gene: 5.

The rearrangement joins TRBV5-4 to TRBJ2-7; 10 nucleotides match TRBD2. Germline V CDR1 and CDR2: SGHNT, YYREEE (reference sequence). Trimming cost V 3 bases and J 4 bases; bases outside gene matches: 7. The CDR3 spans 15 residues. The CDR3 nucleotides read TGTGCCAGCAGCTCCCGAACTAGCGGGGATTACGAGCAGTACTTC. As protein: CASSSRTSGDYEQYF.

This clone has a single count. The rearrangement joins TRBV9 to TRBJ1-1; D gene ambiguous. The CDR3 extends over 14 amino acids. Germline values: CDR1 SGDLS, CDR2 YYNGEE. The ends were cut back, 0 bases at V and 4 bases at J, with 10 bases in the middle. CDR3 in DNA: TGTGCCAGCAGCGTAGCTGGGCAGTTCACTGAAGCTTTCTTT. Its translation is CASSVAGQFTEAFF.

This clone was counted only a few times. The conserved closing phenylalanine or tryptophan is absent in this CDR3, likely reflecting a read error. It is unclear where the CDR3 begins or ends on the DNA, so no DNA is shown, and the CDR3 is as TCRdb lists it. The chain carries TRBV5-4 and TRBJ1-4; no DNA check was done on the table's D call, TRBD1. The germline gives CDR1 SGHNT, CDR2 YYREEE (reference sequence). The CDR3 numbers 13 amino acids, ends counted. CDR3 loop: CASSSGPGQVSDI.

This rearrangement joins TRBV30 to TRBJ1-4; perhaps TRBD1 as D (5 bases). The V end lost 0 bases, the J end lost 7 bases, and 12 bases lay between the germline ends. Germline-derived CDR1 and CDR2 are GTSNPN and SVGIG (reference sequence). This CDR3 contains 14 residues. The CDR3 protein is CAWSVHGAGEKLFF. The DNA for the CDR3 is TGTGCCTGGAGTGTACATGGGGCAGGTGAAAAACTGTTTTTT.

Only a few counts were recorded for this clone. DNA of the CDR3: TGTGCCAGCAGCCAAACCGCCGGGACAGGGAGTGGCTACACCTTC. It encodes CASSQTAGTGSGYTF. The V gene is TRBV14, the J gene TRBJ1-2; 9 bases agree with TRBD1. V dropped 2 bases and J dropped 7; count of bases not matched to a gene: 8. The V gene's germline CDR1 is SGHDN and CDR2 FVKESK. The CDR3 loop spans 15 amino acids.

The chain links TRBV5-5 to TRBJ2-1; 8 bases fit TRBD2. The CDR3 runs to 17 residues. The germline gives CDR1 SGHKS, CDR2 YYEKEE (reference sequence). V shed 2 bases and J 2 bases; nucleotides not matched to a gene: 9. CDR3 bases: TGTGCCAGCAGCTTACGGCTAGCGGGTGATCCCTACAATGAGCAGTTCTTC. Translating it yields CASSLRLAGDPYNEQFF.

Only one count was recorded for this clone. The chain employs TRBV19 and TRBJ2-1; 10 bases are shared with TRBD2. The germline CDR1 and CDR2 sequences are LNHDA and SQIVND (reference sequence). Trimming cost V 7 bases and J 6 bases; bases outside gene matches: 9. The CDR3 consists of 15 residues. The CDR3 region is CASTSGAGGPNEQFF. The CDR3 DNA follows: TGTGCCAGTACCTCGGGAGCGGGGGGGCCCAATGAGCAGTTCTTC.

The gene calls are TRBV5-4 and TRBJ1-6; no clear D. Germline-derived CDR1 and CDR2 are SGHNT and YYREEE (reference sequence). CDR3 length: 14 residues. V gave up 4 bases and J gave up 9 bases, with 14 bases separating them. CDR3 residues: CASSKERVASPLHF. Here the CDR3 DNA reads TGTGCCAGCAGCAAGGAGAGGGTGGCTTCACCCCTCCACTTT.

The sample holds one count of this clone. The chain recombines TRBV29-1 with TRBJ1-1; D possibly corresponds to TRBD1 (5 bases). V dropped 7 bases and J dropped 0 bases, with 18 bases sitting between them. CDR1 and CDR2 (germline): SQVTM, ANQGSEA. The CDR3 has 15 residues. CDR3 amino acids: CSAATDSSMNTEAFF. DNA for the CDR3: TGCAGCGCCGCAACCGACAGCAGCATGAACACTGAAGCTTTCTTT.

The rearrangement links TRBV4-1 to TRBJ1-1; possibly TRBD1 for D (6 bases). Germline CDR1 MGHRA, CDR2 YSYEKL. V dropped 3 bases and J dropped 4 bases, with 12 bases sitting between them. This CDR3 has 14 amino acids. The CDR3 sequence: CASSHTQTGTEAFF. In DNA form, the CDR3 reads TGCGCCAGCAGCCATACTCAGACAGGCACTGAAGCTTTCTTT.

The chain links TRBV5-1 to TRBJ2-5; the match to TRBD2 covers 11 bases. The CDR3 length is 15 residues. Germline V gene lookup returns CDR1 SGHRS and CDR2 YFSETQ. With V trimmed by 3 bases and J by 5 bases, 6 bases remained unmatched. The CDR3 sequence: CASSWLAGGEETQYF. In DNA, the CDR3 is TGCGCCAGCAGCTGGCTAGCGGGGGGTGAGGAGACCCAGTACTTC.

The rearrangement links TRBV7-6 to TRBJ1-6, with 7 bases identical to TRBD1. The J segment lost 10 bases and the V segment lost 5 bases, leaving 8 bases of the junction unmatched. Germline CDR1 SGHVS, CDR2 FNYEAQ. CDR3 length equals 14 residues. CDR3 in DNA: TGTGCCAGCAGCCCGACAGGGCAGGGATCACCCCTCCACTTT. Translated: CASSPTGQGSPLHF.

The genes are TRBV2 and TRBJ1-2; D perhaps matches TRBD1 (5 bases). CDR1 SNHLY and CDR2 FYNNEI come from the germline V gene. Deletions cut 7 bases from V and 3 bases from J, with 12 bases between. The CDR3 runs to 13 residues. This CDR3 is CASKSEGDYGYTF. DNA of the CDR3: TGTGCCAGCAAGTCAGAAGGGGACTATGGCTACACCTTC.